Listed below are T cell receptor beta chains from one sample, sequenced in a study of OX40 agonist ivuxolimab in advanced cancers. TCRdb keeps only in-frame clones here, not all; method: immunoSEQ multiplex PCR. The sample lists 55,000 to 70,000 clones; 85% were seen once. The starting material was CD4+ or CD8+ T cells sorted from blood, obtained in a trial of the OX40 agonist ivuxolimab. The source of these receptors is an adult with an advanced solid tumor such as melanoma, head and neck, liver or kidney cancer. The conserved cysteine and the conserved F or W are not part of the CDR3 here. The order of the fields is J gene, clone size, V gene, CDR3 protein. Some rows have no size entry. The others give once, few or many, or a class for an expanded clone.

j_gene: TRBJ1-3
abundance: NA
v_gene: TRBV5-1
CDR3aa: ASSLTDGPGNTIY

j_gene: TRBJ2-7
abundance: NA
v_gene: TRBV11-2
CDR3aa: ASSAWVGQGEDEQY

j_gene: TRBJ2-7
abundance: NA
v_gene: TRBV21-1
CDR3aa: ASSKQGQGAHYEQY

j_gene: TRBJ1-5
abundance: few
v_gene: TRBV4-3
CDR3aa: ASSPGWDRRNQPQH

j_gene: TRBJ1-5
abundance: few
v_gene: TRBV28
CDR3aa: ASSQEGKDPQH

j_gene: TRBJ2-1
abundance: medium-sized
v_gene: TRBV14
CDR3aa: ASSPPDRDLDNEQF

j_gene: TRBJ2-3
abundance: NA
v_gene: TRBV27
CDR3aa: ASSPLGSVPDTQY

j_gene: TRBJ2-7
abundance: NA
v_gene: TRBV4-1
CDR3aa: ASSRGLSYEQY

j_gene: TRBJ1-1
abundance: NA
v_gene: TRBV10-3
CDR3aa: AISDGGGSTEAF

j_gene: TRBJ2-7
abundance: NA
v_gene: TRBV5-1
CDR3aa: ASSRTSGPMDEQY

j_gene: TRBJ2-7
abundance: few
v_gene: TRBV14
CDR3aa: ASSQASDSEQY

j_gene: TRBJ2-1
abundance: NA
v_gene: TRBV7-9
CDR3aa: ASSLTAGTYYNEQF

j_gene: TRBJ2-5
abundance: NA
v_gene: TRBV14
CDR3aa: ASSQGRSMGETQY

j_gene: TRBJ1-1
abundance: NA
v_gene: TRBV5-1
CDR3aa: ASSLARSGLNTEAF

j_gene: TRBJ2-6
abundance: NA
v_gene: TRBV30
CDR3aa: AWTSGRFSGANVLT

j_gene: TRBJ2-1
abundance: NA
v_gene: TRBV7-3
CDR3aa: ASSLFGTSDYNEQF

j_gene: TRBJ2-3
abundance: NA
v_gene: TRBV19
CDR3aa: ASTKEAGGPNTQY

j_gene: TRBJ2-1
abundance: NA
v_gene: TRBV10-3
CDR3aa: AIRGTSGPSSYNEQF

j_gene: TRBJ2-7
abundance: NA
v_gene: TRBV7-8
CDR3aa: ASSLGPPEQY

j_gene: TRBJ2-2
abundance: once
v_gene: TRBV27
CDR3aa: ASSLGLAGELF

j_gene: TRBJ2-7
abundance: few
v_gene: TRBV6-4
CDR3aa: ASSDSRPRDPYEQY

j_gene: TRBJ1-1
abundance: NA
v_gene: TRBV27
CDR3aa: ASSPSWGERTEAF

j_gene: TRBJ2-3
abundance: NA
v_gene: TRBV11-2
CDR3aa: ASSLDIDRGTDTQY

j_gene: TRBJ2-7
abundance: NA
v_gene: TRBV7-8
CDR3aa: ASSSDRGHEQY

j_gene: TRBJ2-4
abundance: NA
v_gene: TRBV28
CDR3aa: ASSFFGTGGAGKNIQY

j_gene: TRBJ2-3
abundance: NA
v_gene: TRBV29-1
CDR3aa: SAKASRADTQY

j_gene: TRBJ2-7
abundance: NA
v_gene: TRBV11-2
CDR3aa: ASSLDILTYEQY

j_gene: TRBJ2-5
abundance: NA
v_gene: TRBV7-9
CDR3aa: ASSLVGVGEQY

j_gene: TRBJ2-7
abundance: NA
v_gene: TRBV6-1
CDR3aa: ASTWEQTYEQY

j_gene: TRBJ2-5
abundance: NA
v_gene: TRBV7-8
CDR3aa: ASSSTLGLLGETQY

j_gene: TRBJ2-1
abundance: NA
v_gene: TRBV11-3
CDR3aa: ASSIGLAGNEQF

j_gene: TRBJ2-1
abundance: NA
v_gene: TRBV9
CDR3aa: ASSVGSNEQF

j_gene: TRBJ1-1
abundance: NA
v_gene: TRBV12-5
CDR3aa: ASGRGTGATTEAF

j_gene: TRBJ2-7
abundance: once
v_gene: TRBV7-8
CDR3aa: ASSLSRGLSSYEQY

j_gene: TRBJ1-3
abundance: NA
v_gene: TRBV9
CDR3aa: ASSVQQDTIY

j_gene: TRBJ2-7
abundance: NA
v_gene: TRBV4-2
CDR3aa: ASSQSPGYEQY

j_gene: TRBJ1-2
abundance: few
v_gene: TRBV19
CDR3aa: ASSTTGLNRGGYT

j_gene: TRBJ2-5
abundance: NA
v_gene: TRBV6-6
CDR3aa: ASSQNVETQY

j_gene: TRBJ2-7
abundance: NA
v_gene: TRBV5-1
CDR3aa: ASSLGTGSEQY

j_gene: TRBJ2-1
abundance: NA
v_gene: TRBV5-4
CDR3aa: ASSASVLSSYNEQF

j_gene: TRBJ2-3
abundance: NA
v_gene: TRBV5-1
CDR3aa: ASSPGTLGTDTQY

j_gene: NA
abundance: NA
v_gene: TRBV5-1
CDR3aa: ASSEDSAYEQY

j_gene: TRBJ2-4
abundance: once
v_gene: TRBV5-1
CDR3aa: ASSSVPGQGIGGIQY

j_gene: TRBJ1-4
abundance: NA
v_gene: TRBV5-6
CDR3aa: ASSFLRQGSNEKLF

j_gene: TRBJ2-5
abundance: once
v_gene: TRBV5-1
CDR3aa: ASSLNHGETQY